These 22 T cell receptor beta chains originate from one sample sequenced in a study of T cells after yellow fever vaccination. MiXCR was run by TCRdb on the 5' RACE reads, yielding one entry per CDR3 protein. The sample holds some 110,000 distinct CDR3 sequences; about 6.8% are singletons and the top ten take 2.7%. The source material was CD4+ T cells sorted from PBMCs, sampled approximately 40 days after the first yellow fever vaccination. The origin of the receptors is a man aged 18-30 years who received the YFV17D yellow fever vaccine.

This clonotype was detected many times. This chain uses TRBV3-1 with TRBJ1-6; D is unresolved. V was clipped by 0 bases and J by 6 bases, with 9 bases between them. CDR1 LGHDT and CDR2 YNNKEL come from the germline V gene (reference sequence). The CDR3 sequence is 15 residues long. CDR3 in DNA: TGTGCCAGCAGCCAAGAACCACGGGGTAATTCACCCCTCCACTTT. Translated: CASSQEPRGNSPLHF.

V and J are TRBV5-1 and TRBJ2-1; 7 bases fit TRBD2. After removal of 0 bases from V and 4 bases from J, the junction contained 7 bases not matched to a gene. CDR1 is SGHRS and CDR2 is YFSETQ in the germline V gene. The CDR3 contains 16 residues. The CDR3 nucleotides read TGCGCCAGCAGCTTGGATCCTAGCGGTAGATACAATGAGCAGTTCTTC. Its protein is CASSLDPSGRYNEQFF.

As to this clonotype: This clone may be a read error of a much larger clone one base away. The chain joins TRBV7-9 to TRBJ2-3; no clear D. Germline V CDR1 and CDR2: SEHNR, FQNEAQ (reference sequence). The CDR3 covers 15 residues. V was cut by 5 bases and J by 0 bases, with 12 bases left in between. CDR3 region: CASSVKNSSTDTQYF. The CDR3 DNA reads TGTGCCAGCAGCGTGAAGAACAGTAGCACAGATACGCAGTATTTT.

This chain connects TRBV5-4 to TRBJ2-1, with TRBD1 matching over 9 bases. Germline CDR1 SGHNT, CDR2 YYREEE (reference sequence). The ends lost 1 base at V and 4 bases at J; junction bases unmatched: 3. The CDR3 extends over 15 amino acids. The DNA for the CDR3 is TGTGCCAGCAGCTTGTCCGGGACAGGGTACAATGAGCAGTTCTTC. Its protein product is CASSLSGTGYNEQFF. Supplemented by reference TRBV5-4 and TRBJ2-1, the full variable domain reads ETGVTQSPTHLIKTRGQQVTLRCSSQSGHNTVSWYQQALGQGPQFIFQYYREEENGRGNFPPRFSGLQFPNYSSELNVNALELDDSALYLCASSLSGTGYNEQFFGPGTRLTVL.

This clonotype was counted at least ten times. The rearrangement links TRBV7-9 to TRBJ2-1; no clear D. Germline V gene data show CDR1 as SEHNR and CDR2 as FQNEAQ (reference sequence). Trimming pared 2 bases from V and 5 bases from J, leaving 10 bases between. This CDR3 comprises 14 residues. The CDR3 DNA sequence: TGTGCCAGCAGCTTATGGCAGGCCGACAATGAGCAGTTCTTC. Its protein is CASSLWQADNEQFF.

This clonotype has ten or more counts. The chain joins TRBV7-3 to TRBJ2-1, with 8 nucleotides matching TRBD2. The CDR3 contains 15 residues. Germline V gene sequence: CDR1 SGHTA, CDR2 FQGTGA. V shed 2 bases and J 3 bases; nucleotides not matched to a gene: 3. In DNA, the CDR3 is TGTGCCAGCAGCTTAGGTGGGACTAGCTACAATGAGCAGTTCTTC. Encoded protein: CASSLGGTSYNEQFF.

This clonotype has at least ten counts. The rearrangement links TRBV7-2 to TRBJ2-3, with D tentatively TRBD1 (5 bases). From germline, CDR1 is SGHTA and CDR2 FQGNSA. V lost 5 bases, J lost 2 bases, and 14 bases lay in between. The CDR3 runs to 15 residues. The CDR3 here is CASSPRRTSTDTQYF. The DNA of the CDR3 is TGTGCCAGCAGCCCACGTAGGACATCCACAGATACGCAGTATTTT.

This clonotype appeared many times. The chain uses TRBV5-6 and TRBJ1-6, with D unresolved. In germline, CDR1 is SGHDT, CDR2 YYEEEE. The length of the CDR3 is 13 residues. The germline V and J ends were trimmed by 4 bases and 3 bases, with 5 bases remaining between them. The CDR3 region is CASSPLYNSPLHF. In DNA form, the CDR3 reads TGTGCCAGCAGCCCCCTCTATAATTCACCCCTCCACTTT.

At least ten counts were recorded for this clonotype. The CDR3 reads CASSPSPGGSYEQYV. The DNA of the CDR3 is TGCGCCAGCAGCCCATCCCCCGGGGGCTCCTACGAGCAGTACGTC. J is TRBJ2-7 and V is TRBV5-1; TRBD2 is a possible D gene (6 bases). In germline, CDR1 is SGHRS, CDR2 YFSETQ. This CDR3 region has 15 residues. V was cut by 4 bases and J by 0 bases, with 14 bases left in between.

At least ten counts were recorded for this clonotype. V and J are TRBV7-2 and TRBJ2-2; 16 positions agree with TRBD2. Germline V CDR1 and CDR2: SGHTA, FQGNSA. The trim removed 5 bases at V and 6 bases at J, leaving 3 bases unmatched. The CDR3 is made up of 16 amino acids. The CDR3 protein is CASSVGLAGGSGELFF. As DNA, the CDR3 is TGTGCCAGCAGCGTGGGACTAGCGGGGGGGTCCGGGGAGCTGTTTTTT.

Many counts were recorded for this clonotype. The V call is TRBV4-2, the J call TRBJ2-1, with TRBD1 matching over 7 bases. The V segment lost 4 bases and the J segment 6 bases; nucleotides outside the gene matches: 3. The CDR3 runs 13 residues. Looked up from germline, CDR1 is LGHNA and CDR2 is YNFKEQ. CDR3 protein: CASSPDRVNEQFF. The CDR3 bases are TGTGCCAGCAGCCCTGACAGGGTCAATGAGCAGTTCTTC.

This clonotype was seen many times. CDR3 sequence (DNA): TGCAGTGCTAGATTTCCGGTAGGAGAATTATTGGGGAACACTGAAGCTTTCTTT. Protein sequence: CSARFPVGELLGNTEAFF. The chain uses TRBV20-1 and TRBJ1-1, with unresolved D. Germline CDR1 is DFQATT and CDR2 is SNEGSKA (reference sequence). The CDR3 totals 18 residues. The V gene lost 2 bases and the J gene lost 1 base, with 23 bases spanning the gap.

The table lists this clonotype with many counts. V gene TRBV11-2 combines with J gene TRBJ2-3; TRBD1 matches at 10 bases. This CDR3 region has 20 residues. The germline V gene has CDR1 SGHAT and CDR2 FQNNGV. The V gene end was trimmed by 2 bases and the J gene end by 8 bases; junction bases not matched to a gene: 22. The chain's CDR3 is CASSLQVQSPWDRGLGTQYF. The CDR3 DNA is TGTGCCAGCAGCTTACAAGTCCAGTCACCATGGGACAGGGGTTTAGGTACGCAGTATTTT.

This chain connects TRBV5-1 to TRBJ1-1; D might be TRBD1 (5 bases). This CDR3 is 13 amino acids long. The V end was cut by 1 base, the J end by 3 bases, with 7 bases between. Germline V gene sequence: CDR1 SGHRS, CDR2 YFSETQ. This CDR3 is CASSLSGDTEAFF. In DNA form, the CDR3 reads TGCGCCAGCAGCTTGTCGGGGGACACTGAAGCTTTCTTT.

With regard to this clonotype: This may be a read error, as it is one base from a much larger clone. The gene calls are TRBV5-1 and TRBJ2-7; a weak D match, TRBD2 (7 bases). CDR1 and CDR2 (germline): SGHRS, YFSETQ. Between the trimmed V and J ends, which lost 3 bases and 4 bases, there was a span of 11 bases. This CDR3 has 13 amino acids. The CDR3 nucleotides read TGCGCCAGCAGCTCGGGGGGCCCGTACGAGCAGTACTTC. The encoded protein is CASSSGGPYEQYF.

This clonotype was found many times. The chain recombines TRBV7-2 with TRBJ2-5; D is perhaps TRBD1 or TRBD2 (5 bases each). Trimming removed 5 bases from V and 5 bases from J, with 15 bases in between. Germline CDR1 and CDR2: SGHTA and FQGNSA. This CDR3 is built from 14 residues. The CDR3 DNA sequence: TGTGCCAGCAGCCATTCAGGGTCGGGGGAGACCCAGTACTTC. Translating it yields CASSHSGSGETQYF.

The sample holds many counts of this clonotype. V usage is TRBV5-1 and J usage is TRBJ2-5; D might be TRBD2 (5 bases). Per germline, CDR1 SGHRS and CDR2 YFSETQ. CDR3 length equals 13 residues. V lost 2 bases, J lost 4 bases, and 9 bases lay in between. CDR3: CASSFEGRETQYF. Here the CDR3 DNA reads TGCGCCAGCAGCTTTGAGGGTCGAGAGACCCAGTACTTC.

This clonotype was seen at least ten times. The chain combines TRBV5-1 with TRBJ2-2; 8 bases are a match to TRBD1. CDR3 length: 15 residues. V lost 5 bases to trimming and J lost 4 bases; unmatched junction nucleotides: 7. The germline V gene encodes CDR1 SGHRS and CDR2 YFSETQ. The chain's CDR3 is CASRTQGAATGELFF. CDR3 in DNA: TGCGCCAGCAGAACTCAGGGGGCGGCCACCGGGGAGCTGTTTTTT.

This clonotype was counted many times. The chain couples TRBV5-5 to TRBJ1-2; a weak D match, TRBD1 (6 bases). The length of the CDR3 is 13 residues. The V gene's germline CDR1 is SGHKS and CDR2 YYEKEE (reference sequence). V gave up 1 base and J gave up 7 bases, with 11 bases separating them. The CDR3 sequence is CASSLWGARGYTF. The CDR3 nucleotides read TGTGCCAGCAGCTTGTGGGGGGCGCGTGGCTACACCTTC.

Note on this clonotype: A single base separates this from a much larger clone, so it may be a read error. The CDR3 region is CSARDRGTETATDTQYF. The CDR3, as DNA: TGCAGTGCTAGAGATCGGGGGACCGAGACAGCCACAGATACGCAGTATTTT. The chain combines TRBV20-1 with TRBJ2-3; D is perhaps TRBD2 (6 bases). CDR3 length: 17 amino acids. The V end was cut by 0 bases, the J end by 2 bases, with 18 bases between. Germline CDR1 reads DFQATT; CDR2 reads SNEGSKA (reference sequence).

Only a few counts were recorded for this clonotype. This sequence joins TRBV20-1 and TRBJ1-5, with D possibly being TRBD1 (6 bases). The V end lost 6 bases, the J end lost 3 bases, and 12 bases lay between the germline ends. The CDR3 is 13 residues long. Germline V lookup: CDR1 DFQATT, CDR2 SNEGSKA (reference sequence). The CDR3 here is CSARGGPNQPQHF. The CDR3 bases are TGCAGTGCCCGAGGGGGTCCCAATCAGCCCCAGCATTTT.

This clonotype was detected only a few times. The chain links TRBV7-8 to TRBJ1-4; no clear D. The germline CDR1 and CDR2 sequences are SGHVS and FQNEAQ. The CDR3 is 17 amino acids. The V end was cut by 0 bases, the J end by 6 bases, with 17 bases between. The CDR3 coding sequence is TGTGCCAGCAGCTTAGCCAATTACCGGCGCCAACATGAAAAACTGTTTTTT. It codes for CASSLANYRRQHEKLFF.